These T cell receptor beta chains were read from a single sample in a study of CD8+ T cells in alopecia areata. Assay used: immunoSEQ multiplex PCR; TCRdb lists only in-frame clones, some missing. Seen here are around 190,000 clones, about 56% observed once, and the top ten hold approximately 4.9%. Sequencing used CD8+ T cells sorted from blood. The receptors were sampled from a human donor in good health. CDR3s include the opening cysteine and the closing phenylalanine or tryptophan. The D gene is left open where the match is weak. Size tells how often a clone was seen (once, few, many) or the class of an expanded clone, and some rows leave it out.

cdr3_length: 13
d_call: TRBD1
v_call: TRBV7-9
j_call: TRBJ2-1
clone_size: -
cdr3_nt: TGTGCCAGCAGCTTATCGGGGACAGTGGAGCAGTTCTTC
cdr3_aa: CASSLSGTVEQFF

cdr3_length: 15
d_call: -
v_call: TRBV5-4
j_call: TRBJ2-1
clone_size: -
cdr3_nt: TGTGCCAGCAGCTTGGGCCAGGTGTCCTACAATGAGCAGTTCTTC
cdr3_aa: CASSLGQVSYNEQFF

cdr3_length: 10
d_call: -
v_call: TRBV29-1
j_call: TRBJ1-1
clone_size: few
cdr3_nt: TGCAGCGGCCGTGGGGCTGAAGCTTTCTTT
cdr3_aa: CSGRGAEAFF

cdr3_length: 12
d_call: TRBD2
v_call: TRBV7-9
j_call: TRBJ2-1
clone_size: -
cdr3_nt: TGTGCCAGCAGCCTAACTAGCGATGAGCAGTTCTTC
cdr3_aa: CASSLTSDEQFF

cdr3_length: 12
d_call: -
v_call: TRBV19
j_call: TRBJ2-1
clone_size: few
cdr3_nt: TGTGCCAGTGAGGGGGGTTACAATGAGCAGTTCTTC
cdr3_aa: CASEGGYNEQFF

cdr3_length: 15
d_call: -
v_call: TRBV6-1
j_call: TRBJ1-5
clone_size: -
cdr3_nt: TGTGCCAGCAGTGAAGCGCATGGGAGCAATCAGCCCCAGCATTTT
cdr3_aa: CASSEAHGSNQPQHF

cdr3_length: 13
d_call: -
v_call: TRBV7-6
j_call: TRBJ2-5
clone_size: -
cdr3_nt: TGTGCCAGCAGCCTCTCCCGGTGGGCAGATTATTACTTC
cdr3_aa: CASSLSRWADYYF

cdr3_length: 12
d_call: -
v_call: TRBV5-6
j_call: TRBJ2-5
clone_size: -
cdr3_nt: TGTGCCAGCAGCTCAACCGGGGAGACCCAGTACTTC
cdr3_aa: CASSSTGETQYF

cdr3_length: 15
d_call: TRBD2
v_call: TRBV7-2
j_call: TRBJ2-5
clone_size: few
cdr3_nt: TGTGCCAGCAGCTTAGTAGCGGGGAGGGGAGAGACCCAGTACTTC
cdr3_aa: CASSLVAGRGETQYF

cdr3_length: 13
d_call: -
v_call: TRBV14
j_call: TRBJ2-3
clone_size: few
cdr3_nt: TGTGCCAGCAGCCCAACAGGGCAAGATACGCAGTATTTT
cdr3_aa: CASSPTGQDTQYF

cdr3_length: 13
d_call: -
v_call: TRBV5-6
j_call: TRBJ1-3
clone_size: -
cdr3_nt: TGTGCCAGCAGCCCGGACACTGGAAACACCATATATTTT
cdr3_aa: CASSPDTGNTIYF

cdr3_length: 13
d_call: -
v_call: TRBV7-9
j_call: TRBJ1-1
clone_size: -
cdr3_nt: TGTGCCAGCAGCCGAGTGGGTGACACTGAAGCTTTCTTT
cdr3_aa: CASSRVGDTEAFF

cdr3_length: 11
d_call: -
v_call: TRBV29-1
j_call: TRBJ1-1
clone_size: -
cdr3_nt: TGCAGCGTCCTACATGGCACTGAAGCTTTCTTT
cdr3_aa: CSVLHGTEAFF

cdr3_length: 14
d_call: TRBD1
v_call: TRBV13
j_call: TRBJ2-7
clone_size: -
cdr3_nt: TGTGCCAGCAGCCAATACAGGGGCTCCTACGAGCAGTACTTC
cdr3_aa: CASSQYRGSYEQYF

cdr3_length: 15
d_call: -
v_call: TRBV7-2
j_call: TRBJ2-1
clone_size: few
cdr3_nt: TGTGCCAGCAGCTTAGGTGTGAGCTCCTACAATGAGCAGTTCTTC
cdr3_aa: CASSLGVSSYNEQFF

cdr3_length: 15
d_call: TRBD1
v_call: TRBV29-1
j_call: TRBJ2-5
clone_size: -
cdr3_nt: TGCAGCGTCCGAACCCCACAGGGGGCCGGAGAGACCCAGTACTTC
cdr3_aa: CSVRTPQGAGETQYF

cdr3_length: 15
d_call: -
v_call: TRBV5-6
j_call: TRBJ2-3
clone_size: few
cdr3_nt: TGTGCCAGCAGCACCCAGATGGGGCCGGGGGATACGCAGTATTTT
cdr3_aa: CASSTQMGPGDTQYF

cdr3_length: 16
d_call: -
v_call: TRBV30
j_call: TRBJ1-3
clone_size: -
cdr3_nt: TGTGCCTGGACACGCGTCGGGGGGGGCTCTGGAAACACCATATATTTT
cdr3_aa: CAWTRVGGGSGNTIYF

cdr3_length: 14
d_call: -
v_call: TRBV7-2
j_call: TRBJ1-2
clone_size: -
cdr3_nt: TGTGCCAGCAGCTTAGACAAGGTTAACTATGGCTACACCTTC
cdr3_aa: CASSLDKVNYGYTF

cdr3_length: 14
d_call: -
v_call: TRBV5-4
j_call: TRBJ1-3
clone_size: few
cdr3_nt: TGTGCCAGCAGCTTAGGAGGGGACGGAAACACCATATATTTT
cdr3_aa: CASSLGGDGNTIYF

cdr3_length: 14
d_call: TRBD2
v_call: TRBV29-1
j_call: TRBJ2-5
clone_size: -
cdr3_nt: TGCAGCACGACGGTAGCCGGGAGGGGAGAGACCCAGTACTTC
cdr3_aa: CSTTVAGRGETQYF

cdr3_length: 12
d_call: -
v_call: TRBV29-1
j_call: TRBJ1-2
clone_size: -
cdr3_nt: TGCAGCGTTGAAGTGGAAGACTATGGCTACACCTTC
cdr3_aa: CSVEVEDYGYTF